This T cell receptor (beta chain) was retrieved from a study of shared clonotypes between healthy human individuals. Overall study: Used for every donor were three CD4 naive, three CD4 memory, two CD8 naive and one CD8 memory plate. Study-level points and caveats: Compared with memory subsets, naive subsets generally had larger estimated richness.

Template for every sorted-subset replicate PCR totaled roughly 210 ng DNA, 25,000 to 35,000 T cell genomes. The protocol was immunoSEQ multiplex PCR, while the TCRdb copy is restricted to in-frame clones and leaves out a portion. The sample carries some 2,500,000 clones, approximately 93% recorded once. Regarding this clone: Its antigen is undetermined. The sample contains more than one DNA sequence encoding this CDR3.

The CDR3 has 13 amino acids. V was clipped by 1 base and J by 2 bases, with 3 bases between them. In germline, CDR1 is SGHTA, CDR2 FQGTGA. Specimen: naive CD4+ T cells from PBMCs. Regarding subset: CD45RA+ positively selected. The clonotype comes from a young man in good health. Some clones in this sample may be carry-over from other donors' samples. The chain joins TRBV7-3 to TRBJ1-3; D not resolved. CDR3 protein: CASSLNAGNTIYF. CDR3 bases: TGTGCCAGCAGCTTAAACGCTGGAAACACCATATATTTT.